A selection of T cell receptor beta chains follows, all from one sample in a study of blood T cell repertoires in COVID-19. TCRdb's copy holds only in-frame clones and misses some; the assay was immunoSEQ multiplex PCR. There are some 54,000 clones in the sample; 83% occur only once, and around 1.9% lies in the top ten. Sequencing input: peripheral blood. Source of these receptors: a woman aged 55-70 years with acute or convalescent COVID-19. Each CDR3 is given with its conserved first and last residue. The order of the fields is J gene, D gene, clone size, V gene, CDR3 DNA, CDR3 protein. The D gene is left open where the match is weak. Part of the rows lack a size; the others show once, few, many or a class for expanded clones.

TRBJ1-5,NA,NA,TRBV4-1,TGCGCCAGCAGCCAAGATCGGGGGGGGCGGCCCCAGCATTTT,CASSQDRGGRPQHF
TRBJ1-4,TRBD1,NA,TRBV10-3,TGTGCCATCAGAGGACAGGGCAAAAATGAAAAACTGTTTTTT,CAIRGQGKNEKLFF
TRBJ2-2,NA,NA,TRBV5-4,TGTGCCAGCGGCGGGTTGAACACCGGGGAGCTGTTTTTT,CASGGLNTGELFF
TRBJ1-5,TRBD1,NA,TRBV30,TGTGCCTGGAGTGGAGGACGGACAGGGTTTTATAGCAATCAGCCCCAGCATTTT,CAWSGGRTGFYSNQPQHF
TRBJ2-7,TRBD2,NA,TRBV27,TGTGCCAGCAGACCAACCGGGACTAACGAGCAGTACTTC,CASRPTGTNEQYF
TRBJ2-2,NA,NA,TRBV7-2,TGTGCCAGCAGCCCTTGGGTTGCGGGAAGGGTCGGGGAGCTGTTTTTT,CASSPWVAGRVGELFF
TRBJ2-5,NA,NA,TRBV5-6,TGTGCCAGCAGCCTGGGGGGGGGCGCACAAGAGACCCAGTACTTC,CASSLGGGAQETQYF
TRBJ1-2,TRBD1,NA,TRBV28,TGTGCCAGCAGTTGGGGACAGGCCTCTGACTATGGCTACACCTTC,CASSWGQASDYGYTF
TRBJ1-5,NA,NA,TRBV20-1,TGCAGTGCTAGTTTCACGGGGAATCAGCCCCAGCATTTT,CSASFTGNQPQHF
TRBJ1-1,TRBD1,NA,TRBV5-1,TGCGCCAGCAGCTTGGGCCCGACAGGGGGTACTGAAGCTTTCTTT,CASSLGPTGGTEAFF
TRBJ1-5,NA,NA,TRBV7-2,TGTGCCAGCAGCTTAGTAGGGGTTAGCAATCAGCCCCAGCATTTT,CASSLVGVSNQPQHF
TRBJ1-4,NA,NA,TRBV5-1,TGCGCCAGCAGCCCGATCAGGGATTCAACTGGAAATGAAAAACTGTTTTTT,CASSPIRDSTGNEKLFF
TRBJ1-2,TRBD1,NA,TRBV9,TGTGCCAGCAGCGTAGATCAGGGGGCGAGCTATGGCTACACCTTC,CASSVDQGASYGYTF
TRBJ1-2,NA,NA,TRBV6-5,TGTGCCAGCTTGAGCCCATCTCGCCTCTACACCTTC,CASLSPSRLYTF
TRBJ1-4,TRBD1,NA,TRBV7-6,TGTGCCAGCAGCCATCGGACAGGACGAACTAATGAAAAACTGTTTTTT,CASSHRTGRTNEKLFF
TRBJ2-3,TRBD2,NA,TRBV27,TGTGCCAGCACTGACGGACTAGCGAGGACAGATACGCAGTATTTT,CASTDGLARTDTQYF
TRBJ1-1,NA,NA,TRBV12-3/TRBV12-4,TGTGCCAGCAGTTTTACAGGGAACACTGAAGCTTTCTTT,CASSFTGNTEAFF
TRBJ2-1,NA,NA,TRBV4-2,TGTGCCAGCAGCCAAGATACAGGGACCATTGCGTTCTTC,CASSQDTGTIAFF
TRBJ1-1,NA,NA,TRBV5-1,TGCGCCAGCAGCTTGGGTGGGCAGAGCGAAGCTTTCTTT,CASSLGGQSEAFF
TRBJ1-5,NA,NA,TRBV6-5,TGTGCCAGCAGTTCCCAGACAGGACAGCCCCAGCATTTT,CASSSQTGQPQHF
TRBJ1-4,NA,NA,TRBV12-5,TGTGCTAGTGGTTTGGGAGCAGGGAATGAAAAACTGTTTTTT,CASGLGAGNEKLFF
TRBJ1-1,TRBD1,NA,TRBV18,TGTGCCAGCTCACCACCGGACAGGGCCAACACTGAAGCTTTCTTT,CASSPPDRANTEAFF
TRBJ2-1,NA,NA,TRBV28,TGTGCCAGCAGGCACGCGACGGCTAGCGACTATCACAATGAGCAGTTCTTC,CASRHATASDYHNEQFF
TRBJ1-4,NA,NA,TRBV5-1,TGCGCCAGCAGCTTGGCCGGTCGGGGGGTATCGGAAAAACTGTTTTTT,CASSLAGRGVSEKLFF
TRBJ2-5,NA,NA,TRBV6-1,TGTGCCAGCAGTGACGACAAGACAGGGAGGAGAGAGACCCAGTACTTC,CASSDDKTGRRETQYF
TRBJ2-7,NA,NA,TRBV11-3,TGTGCCAGCAGCTTAGCTTATGGAGCCCCCTACGAGCAGTACTTC,CASSLAYGAPYEQYF
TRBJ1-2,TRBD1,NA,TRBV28,TGTGCCAGCAGTTCCGGGACAGGGGGCAACTATGGCTACACCTTC,CASSSGTGGNYGYTF
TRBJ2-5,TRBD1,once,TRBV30,TGTGCCTGGAGCCGGGGACAGGTCCAAGAGACCCAGTACTTC,CAWSRGQVQETQYF
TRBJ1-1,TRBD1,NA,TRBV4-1,TGCGCCAGCAGCCAGAGGACAGGGGTGCGCGCTTTCTTT,CASSQRTGVRAFF
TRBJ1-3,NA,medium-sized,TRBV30,TGTGCCTGGAGTGTAGACTGGGGAAACACCATATATTTT,CAWSVDWGNTIYF
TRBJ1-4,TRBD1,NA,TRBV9,TGTGCCAGCAGCGCCACAGGGGGCGGGGGAAAACTGTTTTTT,CASSATGGGGKLFF
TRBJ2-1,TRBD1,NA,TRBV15,TGTGCCACCAGCAGCGGGACAGTCAATGAGCAGTTCTTC,CATSSGTVNEQFF
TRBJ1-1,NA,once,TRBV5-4,TGTGCCAGCAGCTTGTCGATGACTCTGGACACTGAAGCTTTCTTT,CASSLSMTLDTEAFF
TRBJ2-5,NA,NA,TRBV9,TGTGCCAGCAGCGTAGGTACAGTTCAAGAGACCCAGTACTTC,CASSVGTVQETQYF
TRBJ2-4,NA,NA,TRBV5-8,TGTGCCAGCAGCTTGGGGTACGGCAAAAACATTCAGTACTTC,CASSLGYGKNIQYF
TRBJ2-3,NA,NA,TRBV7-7,TGTGCCAGCACTAAAGCTGGCGGGTTCACAGATACGCAGTATTTT,CASTKAGGFTDTQYF
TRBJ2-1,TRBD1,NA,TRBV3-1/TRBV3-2,TGTGCCAGCAGCCAGGACAGGGGCAATGAGCAGTTCTTC,CASSQDRGNEQFF
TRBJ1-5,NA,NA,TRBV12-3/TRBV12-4,TGTGCCAGCAGGTCAGGGATGCAGCCCCAGCATTTT,CASRSGMQPQHF
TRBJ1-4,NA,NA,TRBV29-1,TGCAGCGTTGGGGAGACGGCGTCCGGAAAACTGTTTTTT,CSVGETASGKLFF
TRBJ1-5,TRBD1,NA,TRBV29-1,TGCAGCGTAGGACAGGGGGTGAATCAGCCCCAGCATTTT,CSVGQGVNQPQHF
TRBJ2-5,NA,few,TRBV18,TGTGCCAGCTCAAATACTGCCACCCAAGAGACCCAGTACTTC,CASSNTATQETQYF
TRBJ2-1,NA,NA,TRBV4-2,TGTGCCAGCAGCCAGGATCTTCCTCAAACAGGTGTGGATATGGGCCGCAGGAATGAGCAGTTCTTC,CASSQDLPQTGVDMGRRNEQFF
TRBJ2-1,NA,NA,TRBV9,TGTGCCAGCAGTGACACAGGGTTATCCTACAATGAGCAGTTCTTC,CASSDTGLSYNEQFF
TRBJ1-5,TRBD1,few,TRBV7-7,TGTGCTAGCACACCTAGGGACAGGGCTAACCAGCCCCAGCATTTT,CASTPRDRANQPQHF
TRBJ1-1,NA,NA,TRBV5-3,TGTGCCAGAAGCTTGACCAGGGTGGTCCTGAACACTGAAGCTTTCTTT,CARSLTRVVLNTEAFF
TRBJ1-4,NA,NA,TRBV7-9,TGTGCCAGCAGCTTAGCAGGGGGTGGCGAAAAACTGTTTTTT,CASSLAGGGEKLFF
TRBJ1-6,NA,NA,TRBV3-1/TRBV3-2,TGTGCCAGCAGCCTCCGGGACAAGAATTCACCCCTCCACTTT,CASSLRDKNSPLHF
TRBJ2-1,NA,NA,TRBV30,TGTGCCTGGAGTGTACGGGATGAGCAGTTCTTC,CAWSVRDEQFF
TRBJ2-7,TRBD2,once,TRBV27,TGTGCCAGCAGCCCCGGGACTAGCGGGAGTTTTTACGAGCAGTACTTC,CASSPGTSGSFYEQYF
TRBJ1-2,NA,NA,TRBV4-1,TGCGCCAGCAGCCTTTCGGCCGGGAGGGCTGACGGCTACACCTTC,CASSLSAGRADGYTF
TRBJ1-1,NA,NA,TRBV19,TGTGCCAGTAGTATCTTAAACAGTAACACTGAAGCTTTCTTT,CASSILNSNTEAFF
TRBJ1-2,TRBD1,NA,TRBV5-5,TGTGCCAGCAGCTTGGTCTCAGGACAGGGTCCTTCGGGAGGCTACACCTTC,CASSLVSGQGPSGGYTF
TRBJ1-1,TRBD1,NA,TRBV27,TGTGCCAGCAGTTCCGGACAGGGGGCTTTTTTTCGTCCGTCTCTCTTT,CASSSGQGAFFRPSLF
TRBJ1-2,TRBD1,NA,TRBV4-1,TGCGCCAGCAGCCAAGACTGGTTTAACACACGACAGGGGGTCTATGGCTACACCTTC,CASSQDWFNTRQGVYGYTF
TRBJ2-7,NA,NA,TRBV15,TGTGCCACCAGCAGAGATAGCCCAGCACGGAGTAACTACGAGCAGTACTTC,CATSRDSPARSNYEQYF
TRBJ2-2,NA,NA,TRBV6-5,TGTGCCAGCAGTTACTCGACAGGGAACACCGGGGAGCTGTTTTTT,CASSYSTGNTGELFF
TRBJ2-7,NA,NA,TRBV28,TGTGCCAGCAAGCAGGACACTACCTACGAGCAGTACTTC,CASKQDTTYEQYF
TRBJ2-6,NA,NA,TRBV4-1,TGCGCCAGCAGCCAAGGTGCGAACTCTGGGGCCAACGTCCTGACTTTC,CASSQGANSGANVLTF